The 9 T cell receptor beta chains below were found in one sample sequenced in a study of T cells after posttransplantation cyclophosphamide. Methotrexate plus calcineurin inhibitor accompanied controls' myeloablative marrow transplants; sampling was 1 year later. The table came from immunoSEQ multiplex PCR; TCRdb's copy has only in-frame clones and leaves some out. Of tens of thousands of clones in the sample, around 89% were seen once. The starting material was PBMCs, obtained after an allogeneic stem cell transplant with a calcineurin inhibitor and methotrexate. These receptors all stem from a female patient aged 45-60 years who received an allogeneic stem cell transplant from an unrelated donor, was CMV-positive, and had chronic GVHD only. Part of the T cell pool may stem from the graft donor.

The chain joins TRBV5-1 to TRBJ1-5; D unclear. The V end was cut by 0 bases, the J end by 2 bases, with 9 bases between. The CDR3 is 15 residues long. Germline-derived CDR1 and CDR2 are SGHRS and YFSETQ. The CDR3 loop is CASSLAGQGNQPQHF. CDR3 sequence (DNA): TGCGCCAGCAGCTTGGCTGGGCAGGGCAATCAGCCCCAGCATTTT.

V usage is TRBV11-2 and J usage is TRBJ1-2; D gene ambiguous. The germline V and J ends were trimmed by 0 bases and 3 bases, with 11 bases remaining between them. The V gene's germline CDR1 is SGHAT and CDR2 FQNNGV. The CDR3 spans 15 residues. CDR3 coding DNA: TGTGCCAGCAGCTTAGACCCAACTCCTGACTATGGCTACACCTTC. Protein sequence: CASSLDPTPDYGYTF.

CDR3 sequence reads: CASSLSGSGTDTQYF. DNA for the CDR3: TGTGCCAGCAGTTTATCCGGGAGTGGCACAGATACGCAGTATTTT. The V call is TRBV6-5, the J call TRBJ2-3; D perhaps matches TRBD2 (6 bases). CDR3 size: 15 residues. Germline V CDR1 and CDR2: MNHEY, SVGAGI. V was pared by 4 bases and J by 1 base, with 12 bases between.

The rearrangement uses TRBV6-1 and TRBJ2-3; 9 bases fit TRBD2. CDR3 size: 19 residues. From germline, CDR1 is MNHNS and CDR2 SASEGT. With V trimmed by 1 base and J by 3 bases, 14 bases remained unmatched. The CDR3 protein is CASSEGPTARTSATDTQYF. The CDR3 DNA follows: TGTGCCAGCAGTGAAGGACCGACAGCGAGGACTAGCGCGACAGATACGCAGTATTTT.

The chain carries TRBV7-2 and TRBJ2-7, with 13 bases identical to TRBD2. This CDR3 spans 15 amino acids. Germline V gene sequence: CDR1 SGHTA, CDR2 FQGNSA. Losses at the gene ends were 4 bases for V and 7 bases for J; bases not matched to a gene: 7. CDR3 nucleotide sequence: TGTGCCAGCAGCTCCGGGACTAGCGGGATTCGAGAGCAGTACTTC. Residues: CASSSGTSGIREQYF.

This clone showed up just a few times. This chain connects TRBV10-1 to TRBJ2-7, with 10 bases that match TRBD1. With 3 bases clipped from V and 4 bases from J, the junction kept 3 bases outside the gene matches. The germline CDR1 and CDR2 sequences are WNHNN and SYGVQD (reference sequence). The CDR3 loop spans 14 amino acids. The CDR3 sequence is CASSDGTGVYEQYF. In DNA, the CDR3 is TGCGCCAGCAGTGACGGGACAGGGGTGTACGAGCAGTACTTC.

The rearrangement uses TRBV28 and TRBJ2-7; possible D gene TRBD1, 5 bases. Germline assignment: CDR1 MDHEN and CDR2 SYDVKM. CDR3 size: 14 residues. The ends were cut back, 2 bases at V and 4 bases at J, with 12 bases in the middle. The CDR3 spells CASSLQGLSYEQYF. The CDR3 bases are TGTGCCAGCAGTTTACAGGGCTTATCGTACGAGCAGTACTTC.

This clone was counted a few times. The V call is TRBV6-5, the J call TRBJ1-5, with D perhaps matching TRBD1 (5 bases). Germline CDR1 MNHEY, CDR2 SVGAGI. V was shortened by 4 bases and J by 5 bases, with 12 bases between the two germline ends. The CDR3 runs 14 residues. The CDR3 spells CASSSTGLDQPQHF. The CDR3 DNA follows: TGTGCCAGCAGTTCTACAGGTCTTGATCAGCCCCAGCATTTT.

This sequence joins TRBV4-2 and TRBJ2-5; TRBD1 matches at 7 bases. Gene TRBJ2-7 matches the end of the DNA better, so the J call may be wrong. This CDR3 contains 19 residues. Germline V gene data show CDR1 as LGHNA and CDR2 as YNFKEQ. CDR3 bases: TGTGCCAGCAGCCAACGAAATCTCATACCGGGACAGAACCCCTACGAGCAGTACTTC. Residues: CASSQRNLIPGQNPYEQYF.